Sequencing of this TCR beta chain was carried out in a study of shared clonotypes between healthy human individuals. Study outcomes and limitations: Sequencing depth was expected to influence donor clonotype sharing.

Between the trimmed V and J ends, which lost 5 bases and 4 bases, there was a span of 12 bases. CDR1 is LNHDA, CDR2 SQIVND, per germline (reference sequence). CDR3 size: 14 residues. CD45RO negativity and positive selection for CCR7 defined naive CD8 cells, a population that excluded terminally differentiated effector memory CD45RA+ cells. Some clones are missing from TCRdb's copy, which holds only in-frame ones; the method was immunoSEQ multiplex PCR. The data hold about 2.1 million clones, with 80% to 95% observed a single time. Regarding this clone: Antigen unknown.

The chain links TRBV19 to TRBJ1-3, with a possible D match to TRBD1 (5 bases). The sequenced sample consisted of naive CD8+ T cells from PBMCs. The source is a man aged 18-30 years in good health. Some clones in this sample may be carry-over from other donors' samples. CDR3 residues: CASSVRVSGNTIYF. DNA for the CDR3: TGTGCCAGTAGTGTCAGGGTTTCCGGAAACACCATATATTTT.